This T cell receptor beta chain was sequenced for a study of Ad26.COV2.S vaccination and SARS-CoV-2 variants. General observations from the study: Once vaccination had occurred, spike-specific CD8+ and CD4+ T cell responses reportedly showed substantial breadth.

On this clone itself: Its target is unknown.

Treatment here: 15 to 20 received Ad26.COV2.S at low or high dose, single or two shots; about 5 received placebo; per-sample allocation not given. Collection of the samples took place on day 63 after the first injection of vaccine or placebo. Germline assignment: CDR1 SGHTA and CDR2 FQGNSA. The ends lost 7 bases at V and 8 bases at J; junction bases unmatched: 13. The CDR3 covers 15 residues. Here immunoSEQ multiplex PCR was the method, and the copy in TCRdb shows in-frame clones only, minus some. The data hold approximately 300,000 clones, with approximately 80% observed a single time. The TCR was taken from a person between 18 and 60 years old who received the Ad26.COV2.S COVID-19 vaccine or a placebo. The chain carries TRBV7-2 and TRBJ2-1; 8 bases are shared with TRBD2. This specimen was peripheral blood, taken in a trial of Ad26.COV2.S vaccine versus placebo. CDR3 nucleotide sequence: TGTGCCAGCACCAAGATCGGGGGGGCGCTCGATGAGCAGTTCTTC. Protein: CASTKIGGALDEQFF.